This T cell receptor beta chain was identified in a study of cytomegalovirus exposure and HLA in healthy donors. Notes on this clone: Its antigen is still unknown.

Data came from immunoSEQ multiplex PCR; TCRdb stores just in-frame clones and leaves some out. Of about 110,000 clones in the sample, roughly nine tenths were seen once. Study outcomes and limitations: Rarity held for most TCR sequences, but there were some public TCRs that occurred in many donors. The CMV antigen specificity of a few CMV-associated chains was confirmed through in vitro analysis. According to the study, about 180 TCR beta chains were cytomegalovirus-associated.

Germline V lookup: CDR1 MDHEN, CDR2 SYDVKM. The CDR3 covers 14 residues. The V and J ends lost 5 bases and 5 bases, in that order; junction bases with no gene match: 6. The sequence came from a woman between 18 and 29 years old in good health and CMV-seronegative. Sequences were obtained from PBMCs. The chain is built from TRBV28 and TRBJ1-1; TRBD1 matches at 9 bases. The CDR3 nucleotides are TGTGCCAGCAGTAACAGGGGGCGATGGACTGAAGCTTTCTTT. This encodes CASSNRGRWTEAFF.